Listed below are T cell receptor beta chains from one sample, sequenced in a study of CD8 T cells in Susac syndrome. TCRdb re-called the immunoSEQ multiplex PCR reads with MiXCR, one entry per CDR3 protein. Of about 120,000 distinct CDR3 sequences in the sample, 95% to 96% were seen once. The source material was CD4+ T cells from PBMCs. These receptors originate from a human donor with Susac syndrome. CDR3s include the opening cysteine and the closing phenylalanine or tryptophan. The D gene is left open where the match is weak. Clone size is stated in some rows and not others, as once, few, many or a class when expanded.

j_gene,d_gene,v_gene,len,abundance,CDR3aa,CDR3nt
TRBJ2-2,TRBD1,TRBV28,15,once,CASTYGTVDTGELFF,TGTGCCAGCACATACGGGACAGTGGACACCGGGGAGCTGTTTTTT
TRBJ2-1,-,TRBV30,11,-,CAWSVEEVQFF,TGTGCCTGGAGTGTAGAGGAGGTCCAGTTCTTC
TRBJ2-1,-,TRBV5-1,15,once,CASNHGRNANNEQFF,TGCGCCAGCAATCACGGGCGGAATGCGAACAATGAGCAGTTCTTC
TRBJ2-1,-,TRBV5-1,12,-,CASSPGSDEQFF,TGCGCCAGTTCCCCAGGGAGCGATGAGCAGTTCTTC
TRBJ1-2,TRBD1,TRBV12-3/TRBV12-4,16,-,CASTRGGTGVRGGYTF,TGTGCCAGCACCCGAGGGGGGACAGGGGTCCGCGGGGGCTACACCTTC
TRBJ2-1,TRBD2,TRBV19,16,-,CASSTGTSARAGEQFF,TGTGCCAGTAGTACCGGGACTAGCGCGAGGGCGGGTGAGCAGTTCTTC
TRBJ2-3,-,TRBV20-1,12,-,CSARPAGGTQYF,TGCAGTGCTAGACCGGCGGGTGGTACGCAGTATTTT
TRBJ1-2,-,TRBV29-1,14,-,CSVVDGRADYGYTF,TGCAGCGTTGTTGACGGCAGGGCGGACTATGGCTACACCTTC
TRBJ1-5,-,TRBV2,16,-,CASSEGTGNSNQPQHF,TGTGCCAGCAGTGAAGGGACGGGAAATAGCAATCAGCCCCAGCATTTT
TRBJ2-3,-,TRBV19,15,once,CASSIWGEATDTQYF,TGTGCCAGTAGTATATGGGGGGAGGCCACAGATACGCAGTATTTT
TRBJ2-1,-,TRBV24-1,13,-,CATSEPTGNKQFF,TGTGCCACCAGTGAACCTACAGGGAATAAGCAGTTCTTC
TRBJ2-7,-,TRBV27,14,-,CASSRWDNSYEQYF,TGTGCCAGCAGTCGTTGGGACAACTCCTACGAGCAGTACTTC
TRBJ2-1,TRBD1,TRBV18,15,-,CASSPPGQGAGEQFF,TGTGCCAGCTCACCACCGGGACAGGGGGCCGGTGAGCAGTTCTTC
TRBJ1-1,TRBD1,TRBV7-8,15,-,CASSPRTGLNTEAFF,TGTGCCAGCAGCCCCCGGACAGGCTTGAACACTGAAGCTTTCTTT
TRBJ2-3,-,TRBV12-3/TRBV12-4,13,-,CASRIHEADTQYF,TGTGCCAGCCGCATTCACGAGGCAGATACGCAGTATTTT
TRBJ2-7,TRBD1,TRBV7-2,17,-,CASSLGGRDRALPEQYF,TGTGCCAGCAGCTTAGGGGGGAGGGACAGGGCGTTGCCTGAGCAGTACTTC
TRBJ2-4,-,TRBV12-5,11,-,CASHSRGIQYF,TGTGCTAGTCATTCTCGGGGCATTCAGTACTTC
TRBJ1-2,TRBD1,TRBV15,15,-,CATSRAETGGGGYTF,TGTGCCACCAGCAGAGCGGAAACAGGGGGAGGAGGCTACACCTTC
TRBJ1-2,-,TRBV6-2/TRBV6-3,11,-,CASRQTGGYTF,TGTGCCAGCAGACAAACCGGGGGCTACACCTTC
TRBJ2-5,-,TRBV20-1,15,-,CSANPRQAKAGTQYF,TGCAGTGCCAACCCCCGACAGGCTAAAGCAGGGACCCAGTACTTC
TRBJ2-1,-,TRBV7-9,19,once,CASSLTTDTALRSYNEQFF,TGTGCCAGCAGCTTAACCACAGACACAGCCTTACGCTCCTACAATGAGCAGTTCTTC
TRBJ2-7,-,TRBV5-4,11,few,CASSLEHEQYF,TGTGCCAGCAGCTTGGAACACGAGCAGTACTTC
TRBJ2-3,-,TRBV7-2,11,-,CASTMGDTQYF,TGTGCCAGCACCATGGGGGATACGCAGTATTTT